The 18 T cell receptor beta chains below come from one sample, sequenced in a study of cytomegalovirus exposure and HLA in healthy donors. PCR was performed using 60 Vbeta and 13 Jbeta primers. The method was immunoSEQ multiplex PCR; TCRdb's version includes in-frame clones alone and lacks a portion of them. The sample holds 90,000 to 110,000 clones; approximately 69% are singletons and the top ten take roughly 3.2%. Sample: PBMCs. These receptors all stem from a man aged 30-40 years in good health and CMV-seronegative.

The count of this clone is one. The chain employs TRBV25-1 and TRBJ1-2; 8 nucleotides align to TRBD1. This CDR3 has 13 amino acids. Trimming cost V 0 bases and J 6 bases; bases outside gene matches: 0. Germline CDR1 MGHDK, CDR2 SYGVNS. The CDR3 DNA reads TGTGCCAGCAGTGAATACAGGGGGCATGGCTACACCTTC. Translated: CASSEYRGHGYTF.

V is TRBV27 and J is TRBJ1-2; 7 bases fit TRBD1. Germline V gives CDR1 MNHEY, CDR2 SMNVEV (reference sequence). The V segment lost 6 bases and the J segment 8 bases; nucleotides outside the gene matches: 9. This CDR3 spans 13 amino acids. CDR3 bases: TGTGCCAGCAGATCCGGGACAGATCGGGGCTACACCTTC. This sequence encodes CASRSGTDRGYTF.

CDR3 DNA sequence: TGTGCCTGGCGGCTGGGAAGCGGGCAGCCCCAGCATTTT. This gives the protein CAWRLGSGQPQHF. The V gene is TRBV30, the J gene TRBJ1-5; D remains unclear. The CDR3 runs to 13 residues. Germline CDR1 is GTSNPN and CDR2 is SVGIG (reference sequence). V was cut by 5 bases and J by 7 bases, with 15 bases left in between.

The V gene is TRBV9, the J gene TRBJ2-3; 8 nucleotides match TRBD1. CDR1 SGDLS and CDR2 YYNGEE come from the germline V gene. This CDR3 has 16 amino acids. The trim removed 3 bases at V and 3 bases at J, leaving 9 bases unmatched. This CDR3 is CASSASAGTGTDTQYF. CDR3 nucleotide sequence: TGTGCCAGCAGCGCCTCCGCTGGGACAGGAACAGATACGCAGTATTTT.

This clone was detected only a few times. V and J are TRBV25-1 and TRBJ2-2; TRBD2 matches at 8 bases. The J segment lost 0 bases and the V segment lost 4 bases, leaving 1 base of the junction unmatched. CDR3 length: 15 amino acids. Per the germline V gene, CDR1 is MGHDK and CDR2 is SYGVNS. The chain's CDR3 is CASSGGLANTGELFF. The CDR3, as DNA: TGTGCCAGCAGTGGGGGACTAGCGAACACCGGGGAGCTGTTTTTT.

This clone was seen a handful of times. The CDR3 is CSVARDRNGAFF. CDR3 in DNA: TGCAGCGTCGCTCGGGACAGAAATGGAGCTTTCTTT. J is TRBJ1-1 and V is TRBV29-1, with 7 bases aligning to TRBD1. V lost 6 bases to trimming and J lost 10 bases; unmatched junction nucleotides: 11. The CDR3 has 12 amino acids. Germline-derived CDR1 and CDR2 are SQVTM and ANQGSEA. The full variable domain, completed using reference TRBV29-1 and TRBJ1-1, is SAVISQKPSRDICQRGTSLTIQCQVDSQVTMMFWYRQQPGQSLTLIATANQGSEATYESGFVIDKFPISRPNLTFSTLTVSNMSPEDSSIYLCSVARDRNGAFFGQGTRLTVV.

This rearrangement joins TRBV18 to TRBJ1-1, with 12 bases lining up with TRBD1. Losses at the gene ends were 3 bases for V and 6 bases for J; bases not matched to a gene: 2. CDR3 length equals 14 residues. Germline values: CDR1 KGHSH, CDR2 LQKENI. CDR3 bases: TGTGCCAGCTCACCTGGGACAGGGGGCCCTGAAGCTTTCTTT. The encoded protein is CASSPGTGGPEAFF.

This chain connects TRBV7-8 to TRBJ1-5; no definite D call. The CDR3 has 15 amino acids. CDR1 and CDR2 from the germline V gene are SGHVS and FQNEAQ. V was cut by 2 bases and J by 3 bases, with 11 bases left in between. CDR3 residues: CASSLRSDLNQPQHF. CDR3 coding DNA: TGTGCCAGCAGCTTACGGAGCGACCTCAATCAGCCCCAGCATTTT.

A note on this clone: Other DNA sequences within the sample encode an identical CDR3. The chain uses TRBV28 and TRBJ1-2; D gene uncertain. The CDR3 runs 12 residues. The V end lost 2 bases, the J end lost 5 bases, and 6 bases lay between the germline ends. Germline V gene sequence: CDR1 MDHEN, CDR2 SYDVKM. CDR3 region: CASSLRGYGYTF. CDR3 DNA sequence: TGTGCCAGCAGTTTACGGGGATATGGCTACACCTTC.

V gene TRBV19 combines with J gene TRBJ1-1; tentative D call: TRBD1 (5 bases). Trimming removed 3 bases at V and 5 bases at J, with 19 bases between. The germline CDR1 and CDR2 sequences are LNHDA and SQIVND (reference sequence). The CDR3 length is 16 residues. CDR3 sequence: CASSIRRGGRGTEAFF. The CDR3 bases are TGTGCCAGTAGTATCCGGCGGGGGGGAAGGGGTACTGAAGCTTTCTTT.

This clone has more than one count but fewer than ten. The rearrangement joins TRBV11-2 to TRBJ2-1; D possibly corresponds to TRBD2 (5 bases). Germline loops: CDR1 SGHAT, CDR2 FQNNGV. Trimming removed 6 bases at V and 6 bases at J, with 15 bases between. This CDR3 has 14 residues. CDR3 protein: CASSLAGPSNEQFF. CDR3 in DNA: TGTGCCAGCAGTCTGGCGGGTCCCAGCAATGAGCAGTTCTTC. The full variable domain, in which reference TRBV11-2 and TRBJ2-1 provide the parts outside the CDR3, is EAGVAQSPRYKIIEKRQSVAFWCNPISGHATLYWYQQILGQGPKLLIQFQNNGVVDDSQLPKDRFSAERLKGVDSTLKIQPAKLEDSAVYLCASSLAGPSNEQFFGPGTRLTVL.

The chain combines TRBV10-3 with TRBJ2-7; 9 bases fit TRBD1. Germline CDR1 and CDR2: ENHRY and SYGVKD. The CDR3 spans 15 residues. Losses at the gene ends were 6 bases for V and 0 bases for J; bases not matched to a gene: 6. The CDR3 bases are TGTGCCATCAGCATGGGACAGGGAGCCTCCTACGAGCAGTACTTC. As protein: CAISMGQGASYEQYF.

As regards this clone: The CDR3 does not close with the conserved phenylalanine or tryptophan, likely indicating a read error. The chain has TRBV14 and TRBJ1-1, with TRBD1 identical over 9 bases. J lost 4 bases, V lost 6 bases, and 15 bases had no gene match. The CDR3 sequence is 17 residues long. CDR1 is SGHDN and CDR2 is FVKESK in the germline V gene. The CDR3 sequence: CASRPGTGNVRGTEAFL. The DNA for the CDR3 is TGTGCCAGCAGACCCGGGACAGGGAATGTTAGAGGCACTGAAGCTTTCCTT.

About this clone itself: At one of its ends the junction is not consistent with the germline gene, which may arise from a read error. V gene TRBV4-1 combines with J gene TRBJ1-2; D is unresolved. This CDR3 region has 11 residues. From germline, CDR1 is MGHRA and CDR2 YSYEKL. The CDR3 DNA sequence: TGCGCCAACAGCCAACAAGAGGGCTACACCTTC. Translated, it gives CANSQQEGYTF.

This clone appeared once. The chain uses TRBV6-5 and TRBJ2-4; D is unclear. V was trimmed by 6 bases and J by 0 bases, leaving 12 bases between them. There are 15 residues in the CDR3. Germline assignment: CDR1 MNHEY and CDR2 SVGAGI. CDR3 sequence (DNA): TGTGCCAGCAGACCCCCCACGGGAGCCAAAAACATTCAGTACTTC. It specifies CASRPPTGAKNIQYF.

The chain joins TRBV29-1 to TRBJ2-1, with TRBD2 matching 14 bases. The ends lost 5 bases at V and 0 bases at J; junction bases unmatched: 6. The CDR3 sequence is 17 residues long. Germline V gene sequence: CDR1 SQVTM, CDR2 ANQGSEA. DNA for the CDR3: TGCAGCGTTCCCGGGACTAGCGGGAGTCCCTCCTACAATGAGCAGTTCTTC. Amino acid sequence: CSVPGTSGSPSYNEQFF.

This rearrangement joins TRBV6-5 to TRBJ2-3; TRBD2 matches at 12 bases. The junction had 2 bases not matched to a gene; V was cut back by 5 bases and J by 5 bases. The CDR3 has 14 amino acids. Germline lookup yields CDR1 MNHEY and CDR2 SVGAGI. The CDR3 DNA follows: TGTGCCAGCAGTCAGGGACTAGCGGGAGATACGCAGTATTTT. Its protein is CASSQGLAGDTQYF.

The chain employs TRBV11-3 and TRBJ2-5; TRBD1 agrees at 9 bases. J lost 3 bases, V lost 1 base, and 9 bases had no gene match. The CDR3 spans 17 residues. The germline V gene has CDR1 SGHNT and CDR2 YENEEA. Here the CDR3 DNA reads TGTGCCAGCAGCTTAGTAGTGGTTCGACAGGGGGAAGAGACCCAGTACTTC. Residues: CASSLVVVRQGEETQYF.